This T cell receptor (beta chain) was observed in a study of T cell changes during pregnancy in multiple sclerosis. TCRdb's copy holds only in-frame clones and misses some; the assay was immunoSEQ multiplex PCR. The repertoire holds about 39,000 clones, around four fifths seen once, with 0.55% to 0.75% in the top ten. The TCR comes from a female donor with multiple sclerosis, enrolled in a pregnancy study. The material was CD4+ T cells from peripheral blood mononuclear cells, obtained before pregnancy.

The CDR3: CASSLGDRGFTDTQYF. In nucleotides, the CDR3 is TGTGCCAGCAGCTTGGGGGACAGGGGTTTCACAGATACGCAGTATTTT. The V and J genes are TRBV5-5 and TRBJ2-3; TRBD1 matches 10 bases. V was clipped by 0 bases and J by 2 bases; unmatched bases: 3. The germline CDR1 and CDR2 sequences are SGHKS and YYEKEE (reference sequence). The CDR3 loop spans 16 amino acids.